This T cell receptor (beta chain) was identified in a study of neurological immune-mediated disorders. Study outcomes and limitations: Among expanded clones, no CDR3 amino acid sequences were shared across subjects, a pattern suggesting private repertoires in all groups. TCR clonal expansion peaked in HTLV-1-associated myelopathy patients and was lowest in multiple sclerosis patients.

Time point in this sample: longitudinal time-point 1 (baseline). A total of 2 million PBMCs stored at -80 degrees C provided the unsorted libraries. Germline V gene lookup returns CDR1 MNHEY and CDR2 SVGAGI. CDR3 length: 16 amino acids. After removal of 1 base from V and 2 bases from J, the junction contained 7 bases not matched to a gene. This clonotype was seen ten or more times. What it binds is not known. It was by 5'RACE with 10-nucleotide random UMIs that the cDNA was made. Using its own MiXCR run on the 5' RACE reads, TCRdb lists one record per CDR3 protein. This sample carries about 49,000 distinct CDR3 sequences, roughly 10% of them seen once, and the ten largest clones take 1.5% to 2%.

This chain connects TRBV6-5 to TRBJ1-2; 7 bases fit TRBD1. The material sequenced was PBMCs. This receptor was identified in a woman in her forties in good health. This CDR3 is CASSYWIKDRNYGYTF. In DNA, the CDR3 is TGTGCCAGCAGTTACTGGATCAAGGACAGGAACTATGGCTACACCTTC.